Below are 29 T cell receptor beta chains sequenced from a single sample in a study of T cell clonality in common variable immunodeficiency. Sequencing used immunoSEQ multiplex PCR; TCRdb keeps in-frame clones, though not all of them. The table lists 25,000 to 35,000 clones, with no singletons. Their specific antigens are unknown. General study findings and limits: Common variable immunodeficiency TCR beta sequences reportedly had fewer deletions and N-nucleotide insertions.

The material sequenced was peripheral blood mononuclear cells. The source is a human donor with common variable immunodeficiency.

The table lists this clone with many counts. The CDR3 end is not reached by the read, which stops 3 residues before it; the germline J gene fills it in. J is TRBJ2-5 and V is TRBV6-2 or TRBV6-3; 7 positions match TRBD2. Germline assignment: CDR1 MNHEY and CDR2 SVGEGT. CDR3 length equals 11 residues. The trim removed 8 bases at V and 7 bases at J, leaving 4 bases unmatched. CDR3 region: CASGWGGTQYF. The sequenced CDR3 bases are TGTGCCAGCGGGTGGGGGGGGACC.

This clone was counted between two and nine times. The CDR3 end lies 3 residues beyond the end of the read and is filled in from the germline J gene. This rearrangement joins TRBV2 to TRBJ2-3, with D possibly being TRBD2 (6 bases). Germline-derived CDR1 and CDR2 are SNHLY and FYNNEI. The CDR3 loop spans 11 amino acids. Incomplete CDR3 DNA: TGTGCCAGCAGTGCGCTAGCGACG. It is translated as CASSALAT. The CDR3, in full, reads CASSALATQYF.

This clone was seen only a few times. The read finishes 3 residues shy of the CDR3 end, and the germline J gene is used to complete it. The genes are TRBV2 and TRBJ2-7; 8 bases fit TRBD1. Germline CDR1 reads SNHLY; CDR2 reads FYNNEI. This CDR3 contains 15 residues. V was clipped by 6 bases and J by 3 bases; unmatched bases: 10. CDR3 DNA (partial): TGTGCCAGCAGCCCGAGGACAGGGTTTAGCTACGAG. This gives the protein CASSPRTGFSYE. The whole CDR3 protein reads CASSPRTGFSYEQYF.

This clone was detected ten times or more. The CDR3 is cut off 3 residues early in the read; its end comes from the germline J gene. The V gene is TRBV5-1, the J gene TRBJ2-2; 10 positions match TRBD2. CDR1 and CDR2 (germline): SGHRS, YFSETQ. Losses at the gene ends were 4 bases for V and 5 bases for J; bases not matched to a gene: 5. The CDR3 length is 15 residues. Here the CDR3 reads CASSPRLAGTGELFF. The sequenced part of the CDR3 DNA is TGCGCCAGCAGCCCCCGACTAGCGGGTACCGGGGAG.

This clone has just a few counts. The covered CDR3 bases are TGTGCCAGCAGCCCGGGACTAGCGAAAGGTGAG. Its protein is CASSPGLAKGE. The complete CDR3 sequence is CASSPGLAKGEQFF. This sequence joins TRBV6-2 or TRBV6-3 and TRBJ2-1; 10 nucleotides line up with TRBD2. The read ends 3 residues shy of where the CDR3 ends; the end is completed using the germline J gene. Trimming at V came to 6 bases and at J to 9 bases, leaving 8 bases not matched to a gene. Germline CDR1 reads MNHEY; CDR2 reads SVGEGT. The CDR3 covers 14 residues.

At least ten counts were recorded for this clone. The read ends 3 residues early relative to the CDR3; the germline J gene fills the gap. The V call is TRBV19, the J call TRBJ2-1; a weak D match, TRBD1 (7 bases). The CDR3 runs to 15 residues. Germline V CDR1 and CDR2: LNHDA, SQIVND (reference sequence). V dropped 3 bases and J dropped 9 bases, with 18 bases sitting between them. CDR3 region: CASSISGGLGGEQFF. The sequenced part of the CDR3 DNA is TGTGCCAGTAGTATCTCAGGGGGGCTGGGGGGTGAG.

Notes on this clone: The read stops 3 residues short of the end of the CDR3; the missing end is completed from the germline J gene. The chain uses TRBV7-8 and TRBJ2-1; no clear D. V dropped 1 base and J dropped 5 bases, with 18 bases sitting between them. In germline, CDR1 is SGHVS, CDR2 FQNEAQ. The CDR3 contains 17 residues. CDR3 DNA (partial): TGTGCCAGCAGCTTAGTATCCCGGGTTTCAAATCACAATGAG. It encodes CASSLVSRVSNHNE. The whole CDR3 reads CASSLVSRVSNHNEQFF.

A note on this clone: The read comes to an end 3 residues before the CDR3 does, leaving the germline J gene to fill in the end. This chain uses TRBV5-1 with TRBJ1-6, with D uncertain. The V and J ends lost 2 bases and 3 bases respectively, with 6 bases between them. This CDR3 is built from 14 residues. From germline, CDR1 is SGHRS and CDR2 YFSETQ. Partial CDR3 DNA: TGCGCCAGCAGCTTAAAGCGCTATAATTCACCC. This encodes CASSLKRYNSP. The entire CDR3 protein is CASSLKRYNSPLHF.

This clone was detected many times. Read sequence stops 3 residues before the CDR3 end, and the germline J gene provides the missing end. The rearrangement uses TRBV12-3 or TRBV12-4 and TRBJ1-2; D not resolved. The CDR3 contains 16 residues. The part of the CDR3 DNA that was read is TGTGCCAGCAGTTCCACAGAAAGCGGGCGAGGTGGGGGC. It specifies CASSSTESGRGGG. The complete CDR3 sequence is CASSSTESGRGGGYTF.

This clone was observed at least ten times. The CDR3 extends 3 residues past the end of the read, so its final part is completed from the germline J gene. J is TRBJ1-2 and V is TRBV29-1; D not resolved. This CDR3 spans 12 amino acids. Germline CDR1 reads SQVTM; CDR2 reads ANQGSEA. The CDR3 protein is CSVAQRNGGYTF. The covered CDR3 bases are TGCAGCGTTGCACAGAGGAATGGAGGC.

Note on this clone: Sequencing ends 3 residues short of the CDR3 end; the germline J gene provides the rest. The V call is TRBV7-3, the J call TRBJ2-1; 8 bases fit TRBD2. Germline V gene data show CDR1 as SGHTA and CDR2 as FQGTGA. The V gene end was trimmed by 5 bases and the J gene end by 6 bases; junction bases not matched to a gene: 6. The CDR3 runs 14 residues. CDR3 bases read: TGTGCCAGCAGCCCCGGCAGCGGGGGCAATGAG. Protein sequence: CASSPGSGGNE. The whole CDR3 protein is CASSPGSGGNEQFF.

This clone was seen only a few times. The read falls 3 residues short of the CDR3 end, and the missing part is taken from the germline J gene. The chain links TRBV7-9 to TRBJ1-2; 8 nucleotides match TRBD1. The CDR3 runs 13 residues. V trimming: 6 bases; J trimming: 3 bases; junction bases outside the gene matches: 3. Germline V lookup: CDR1 SEHNR, CDR2 FQNEAQ (reference sequence). The CDR3 sequence is CASRAGQDYGYTF. The part of the CDR3 DNA that was read is TGTGCCAGCAGGGCGGGACAGGACTATGGC.

On this clone itself: From the germline J gene comes the end of the CDR3, since the read stops 3 residues before it. The chain recombines TRBV7-2 with TRBJ1-2; D possibly corresponds to TRBD1 (6 bases). The CDR3 spans 15 residues. CDR1 is SGHTA and CDR2 is FQGNSA in the germline V gene. CDR3 bases read: TGTGCCAGCAGCACCTGGGGGGGGCGTGGAGGCGGC. It codes for CASSTWGGRGGG. The complete CDR3 reads CASSTWGGRGGGYTF.

As regards this clone: Coverage ceases 3 residues before the CDR3 finishes, and the germline J gene fills in the end. J is TRBJ2-7 and V is TRBV6-2 or TRBV6-3; the match to TRBD2 covers 9 bases. V lost 2 bases to trimming and J lost 1 base; unmatched junction nucleotides: 6. CDR3 size: 16 residues. CDR1 and CDR2 from the germline V gene are MNHEY and SVGEGT. CDR3: CASSYPSAGGSYEQYF. Incomplete CDR3 DNA: TGTGCCAGCAGTTACCCCTCGGCGGGGGGGTCCTACGAG.

This clone was recorded a few times. The read terminates 3 residues ahead of where the CDR3 ends, so the germline J gene completes it. The chain employs TRBV7-9 and TRBJ2-1; D not resolved. In germline, CDR1 is SEHNR, CDR2 FQNEAQ (reference sequence). Trimming removed 5 bases from V and 6 bases from J, with 5 bases in between. The CDR3 has 11 residues. CDR3 sequence reads: CASSQSNEQFF. The CDR3 DNA, read in part, is TGTGCCAGCAGCCAGTCCAATGAG.

This clone was seen ten or more times. The CDR3 extends 3 residues past the end of the read, so its final part is completed from the germline J gene. The gene calls are TRBV19 and TRBJ2-3, with a tentative D call TRBD2 (5 bases). In germline, CDR1 is LNHDA, CDR2 SQIVND (reference sequence). V was clipped by 7 bases and J by 2 bases, with 16 bases between them. The CDR3 is 15 residues long. CDR3 sequence: CASTRGLQFTDTQYF. The CDR3 bases that were read are TGTGCCAGTACGCGTGGACTTCAGTTCACAGATACG. Together with reference TRBV19 and TRBJ2-3, the CDR3 gives the full variable domain: DGGITQSPKYLFRKEGQNVTLSCEQNLNHDAMYWYRQDPGQGLRLIYYSQIVNDFQKGDIAEGYSVSREKKESFPLTVTSAQKNPTAFYLCASTRGLQFTDTQYFGPGTRLTVL.

This clone has a handful of counts. The read halts 3 residues ahead of the CDR3 end, with the missing end drawn from the germline J gene. The chain employs TRBV6-1 and TRBJ1-2; TRBD1 matches 11 bases. Germline values: CDR1 MNHNS, CDR2 SASEGT. CDR3 size: 15 residues. The junction had 8 bases not matched to a gene; V was cut back by 4 bases and J by 7 bases. CDR3 in amino acids: CASSARTGGESGYTF. The part of the CDR3 DNA that was read is TGTGCCAGCAGTGCTAGGACAGGGGGCGAGTCTGGC.

There are a few counts of this clone. The CDR3 end falls 3 residues outside the read, so it is completed with the germline J gene. The J gene is TRBJ2-2, the V gene TRBV7-9; 7 bases match TRBD2. The CDR3 runs 15 residues. V was pared by 5 bases and J by 1 base, with 4 bases of the junction left unmatched. Germline lookup yields CDR1 SEHNR and CDR2 FQNEAQ (reference sequence). The CDR3 loop reads CASSRERGNTGELFF. The sequenced part of the CDR3 DNA is TGTGCCAGCAGCAGGGAGCGGGGGAACACCGGGGAG.

This clone has more than one count but fewer than ten. The DNA ends 3 residues before the CDR3 does, and the rest of the CDR3 is filled in from the germline J gene. This sequence joins TRBV11-2 and TRBJ2-5; unclear D gene. The CDR3 is 14 residues long. Germline V gene lookup returns CDR1 SGHAT and CDR2 FQNNGV. V lost 1 base to trimming and J lost 5 bases, with 11 bases between them. CDR3 sequence: CASSLGRARETQYF. CDR3 DNA (partial): TGTGCCAGCAGCTTAGGCCGAGCGAGGGAGACC.

The sample holds many counts of this clone. The read terminates 3 residues ahead of where the CDR3 ends, so the germline J gene completes it. The chain joins TRBV20-1 to TRBJ2-4, with 8 bases lining up with TRBD2. This CDR3 has 17 amino acids. Looked up from germline, CDR1 is DFQATT and CDR2 is SNEGSKA (reference sequence). The J segment lost 0 bases and the V segment lost 5 bases, leaving 12 bases of the junction unmatched. The covered CDR3 bases are TGCAGTGCTCTATCTTTAGCGGGGATTTTAGCCAAAAACATT. It encodes CSALSLAGILAKNI. The entire CDR3 protein is CSALSLAGILAKNIQYF.

A word on this clone: Sequencing ends 3 residues short of the CDR3 end; the germline J gene provides the rest. J is TRBJ1-1 and V is TRBV19; the match to TRBD1 covers 9 bases. CDR1 is LNHDA, CDR2 SQIVND, per germline (reference sequence). The CDR3 totals 14 residues. Trimming removed 6 bases from V and 5 bases from J; junction bases left unmatched: 7. CDR3 bases read: TGTGCCAGTAGAACAGGGACAGGGTGGACTGAA. It translates to CASRTGTGWTE. The CDR3 reads in full as CASRTGTGWTEAFF.

Ten or more counts support this clone. The read stops 3 residues short of the end of the CDR3; the missing end is completed from the germline J gene. This chain joins TRBV2 and TRBJ1-4; 9 nucleotides agree with TRBD1. The V gene's germline CDR1 is SNHLY and CDR2 FYNNEI. The CDR3 has 15 residues. With 7 bases clipped from V and 8 bases from J, the junction kept 11 bases outside the gene matches. The part of the CDR3 DNA that was read is TGTGCCAGCACCCAAGGGGGACAGGGACGCGAAAAA. Protein sequence: CASTQGGQGREK. The whole CDR3 region reads CASTQGGQGREKLFF.

This clone has just a few counts. The read terminates 3 residues ahead of where the CDR3 ends, so the germline J gene completes it. The V and J genes are TRBV7-9 and TRBJ1-3; D not resolved. This CDR3 region has 12 residues. V dropped 3 bases and J dropped 4 bases, with 4 bases sitting between them. The germline V gene has CDR1 SEHNR and CDR2 FQNEAQ (reference sequence). The covered CDR3 bases are TGTGCCAGCAGCTTGGCAGGAAACACC. This codes for CASSLAGNT. Given in full, the CDR3 is CASSLAGNTIYF. Full variable domain (missing parts from reference TRBV7-9 and TRBJ1-3): DTGVSQNPRHKITKRGQNVTFRCDPISEHNRLYWYRQTLGQGPEFLTYFQNEAQLEKSRLLSDRFSAERPKGSFSTLEIQRTEQGDSAMYLCASSLAGNTIYFGEGSWLTVV.

This clone was seen only a few times. The read ends 3 residues early relative to the CDR3; the germline J gene fills the gap. The chain couples TRBV6-2 or TRBV6-3 to TRBJ1-1, with 7 bases identical to TRBD1. Germline V gives CDR1 MNHEY, CDR2 SVGEGT. Trimming cost V 1 base and J 5 bases; bases outside gene matches: 7. This CDR3 contains 15 residues. The DNA read from the CDR3 is TGTGCCAGCAGTTACTTGGGACAGCTTGGTACTGAA. This sequence encodes CASSYLGQLGTE. The full CDR3 protein reads CASSYLGQLGTEAFF.

This clone occurred many times. The read terminates 3 residues ahead of where the CDR3 ends, so the germline J gene completes it. V gene TRBV29-1 combines with J gene TRBJ2-1, with TRBD2 matching 11 bases. The germline V gene encodes CDR1 SQVTM and CDR2 ANQGSEA. The CDR3 consists of 17 residues. After removal of 3 bases from V and 6 bases from J, the junction contained 13 bases not matched to a gene. The sequenced part of the CDR3 DNA is TGCAGCGTTGATGCGGTCCCATTAGCGGGGGGGGGCAATGAG. Translated, it gives CSVDAVPLAGGGNE. The whole CDR3 sequence reads CSVDAVPLAGGGNEQFF.

On this clone itself: The read is 3 residues too short to cover the CDR3 end, so that end is filled in from the germline J gene. The chain has TRBV30 and TRBJ1-2, with 8 bases matching TRBD1. J gave up 7 bases and V 1 base, and 5 bases lay outside the gene matches. This CDR3 spans 13 amino acids. Germline V gene lookup returns CDR1 GTSNPN and CDR2 SVGIG (reference sequence). CDR3: CAWSGTGLSGYTF. CDR3 DNA, as far as it was read: TGTGCCTGGAGTGGGACAGGGCTCTCTGGC.

This clone was seen at least ten times. The missing CDR3 end, 3 residues past where the read stops, is filled in from the germline J gene. The chain couples TRBV19 to TRBJ2-5, with 7 positions matching TRBD1. V gave up 5 bases and J gave up 5 bases; unmatched junction bases: 5. CDR3 length: 13 residues. Germline CDR1 LNHDA, CDR2 SQIVND (reference sequence). CDR3: CASSFRGRETQYF. The sequenced part of the CDR3 DNA is TGTGCCAGTAGTTTTAGGGGGCGCGAGACC.

This clone occurred a few times. The sequenced part of the CDR3 DNA is TGTGCCAGCAGCTTAGTCCGGACTCCACAAGAGACC. Encoded protein: CASSLVRTPQET. The whole CDR3 is CASSLVRTPQETQYF. The rearrangement links TRBV11-1 to TRBJ2-5, with D tentatively TRBD2 (5 bases). The missing CDR3 end, 3 residues past where the read stops, is filled in from the germline J gene. Germline V CDR1 and CDR2: SGHAT, FQDESV (reference sequence). This CDR3 is built from 15 residues. Trimming left V 1 base short and J 2 bases short, with 11 bases between.

In its sample, this clone was seen many times. Coverage ceases 3 residues before the CDR3 finishes, and the germline J gene fills in the end. The chain carries TRBV5-1 and TRBJ2-5, with TRBD1 identical over 8 bases. Germline V gives CDR1 SGHRS, CDR2 YFSETQ. After removal of 3 bases from V and 5 bases from J, the junction contained 9 bases not matched to a gene. The CDR3 length is 15 residues. CDR3: CASSSRGPLGETQYF. CDR3 DNA (partial): TGCGCCAGCAGCTCCAGGGGGCCCCTCGGGGAGACC.